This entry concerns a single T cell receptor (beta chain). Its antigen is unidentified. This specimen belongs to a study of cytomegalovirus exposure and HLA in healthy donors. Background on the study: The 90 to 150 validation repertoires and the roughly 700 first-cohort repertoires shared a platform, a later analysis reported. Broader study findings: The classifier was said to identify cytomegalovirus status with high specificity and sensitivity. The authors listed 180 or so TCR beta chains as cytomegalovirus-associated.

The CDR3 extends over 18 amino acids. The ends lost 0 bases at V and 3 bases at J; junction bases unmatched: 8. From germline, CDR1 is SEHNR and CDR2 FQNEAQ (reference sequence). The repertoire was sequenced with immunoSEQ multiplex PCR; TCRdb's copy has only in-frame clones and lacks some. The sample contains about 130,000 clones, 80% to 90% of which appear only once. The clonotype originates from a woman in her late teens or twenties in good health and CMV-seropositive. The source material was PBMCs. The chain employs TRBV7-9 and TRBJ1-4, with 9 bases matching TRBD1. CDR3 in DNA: TGTGCCAGCAGCTTAGCGCAATTAAGGACAGGGGCTAATGAAAAACTGTTTTTT. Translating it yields CASSLAQLRTGANEKLFF.